One and the same sample provided the 3 T cell receptor beta chains below, sequenced in a study of shared clonotypes between healthy human individuals. Libraries were prepared by immunoSEQ multiplex PCR; TCRdb keeps only in-frame clonotypes and omits some of them. The data contain 2 million to 2.5 million clones, approximately 96% of them seen just once; the ten biggest clones take up 0.1% to 0.15%. The sequenced sample consisted of naive CD4+ T cells sorted from blood. The sample's subset: CD45RA+ positively selected. The source is a man aged 18 to 29 in good health.

Only one count was recorded for this clone. For the CDR3, the DNA is TGTGCCAGCAGCCCGGGGGAGGGCAGATATAATTCACCCCTCCACTTT. Its translation: CASSPGEGRYNSPLHF. V usage is TRBV9 and J usage is TRBJ1-6; D is possibly TRBD1 (5 bases). V lost 4 bases to trimming and J lost 4 bases, with 15 bases between them. This CDR3 comprises 16 residues. The germline gives CDR1 SGDLS, CDR2 YYNGEE.

The rearrangement joins TRBV29-1 to TRBJ2-5; 14 bases are shared with TRBD2. Germline assignment: CDR1 SQVTM and CDR2 ANQGSEA. J was trimmed by 5 bases and V by 7 bases; bases with no gene match: 6. This CDR3 region has 14 residues. The CDR3 nucleotides read TGCAGCGCCTTCGGACTAGCGGGGGGTGAGACCCAGTACTTC. Translated, it gives CSAFGLAGGETQYF.

The chain has TRBV7-9 and TRBJ1-3; no reliable D call. The length of the CDR3 is 15 residues. V was trimmed by 3 bases and J by 2 bases, leaving 11 bases between them. Germline V gene lookup returns CDR1 SEHNR and CDR2 FQNEAQ (reference sequence). The CDR3 region has the DNA TGTGCCAGCAGCTTTGACCCTCGCCCTGGAAACACCATATATTTT. Protein sequence: CASSFDPRPGNTIYF.